This T cell receptor beta chain was identified in a study of T-cell reconstitution after alpha-beta-depleted transplantation in children. This clonotype was picked up many times. Trimming took 0 bases from V and 8 from J, leaving 14 bases between them. The CDR3 is 14 residues long. Germline CDR1 reads DFQATT; CDR2 reads SNEGSKA (reference sequence). Researchers prepared the TCRbeta library using unique molecular identifiers, the study reports. TCRdb redid the calling of the PCR reads with MiXCR, one entry per CDR3 protein. The top ten hold approximately 25% of the sample, which has 44,000 or so distinct CDR3 sequences, roughly 8.7% seen once.

This TCR was sampled from a male patient aged 2-15 years who had a stem cell transplant for chronic granulomatous disease, so the T cells may come from the graft donor. The genes are TRBV20-1 and TRBJ2-1, with D tentatively TRBD1 or TRBD2 (5 bases each). The material was PBMCs, mostly from graft donor cells, obtained 60 days after TCRalphabeta/CD19-depleted stem cell transplant. The CDR3 region has the DNA TGCAGTGCTAGAGATCCGGGACGAGCGGATGAGCAGTTCTTC. Translation: CSARDPGRADEQFF.